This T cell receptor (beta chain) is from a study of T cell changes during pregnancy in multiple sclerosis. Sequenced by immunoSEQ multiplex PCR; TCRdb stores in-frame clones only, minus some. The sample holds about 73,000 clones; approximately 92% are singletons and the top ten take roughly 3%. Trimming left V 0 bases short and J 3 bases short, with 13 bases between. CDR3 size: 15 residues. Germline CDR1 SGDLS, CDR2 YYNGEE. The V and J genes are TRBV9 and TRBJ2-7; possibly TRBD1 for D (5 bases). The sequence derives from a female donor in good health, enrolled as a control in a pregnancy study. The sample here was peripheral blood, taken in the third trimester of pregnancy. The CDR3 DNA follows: TGTGCCAGCAGCGTAGAGGGGCAGACATTCTACGAGCAGTACTTC. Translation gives CASSVEGQTFYEQYF. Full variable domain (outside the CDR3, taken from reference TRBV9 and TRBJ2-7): DSGVTQTPKHLITATGQRVTLRCSPRSGDLSVYWYQQSLDQGLQFLIQYYNGEERAKGNILERFSAQQFPDLHSELNLSSLELGDSALYFCASSVEGQTFYEQYFGPGTRLTVT.